This T cell receptor beta chain was documented in a study of shared clonotypes between healthy human individuals. Findings and caveats of the study: The study generally estimated greater richness for naive than memory subsets.

Selected positively for CCR7 and CD45RO-negative, naive CD8 cells excluded terminally differentiated effector memory CD45RA+ cells. Generated by immunoSEQ multiplex PCR, the TCRdb table keeps only in-frame clones and is missing some. The table has hundreds of thousands of clones, 90% to 97% seen once. Concerning this clone itself: The antigen is not known.

Sample: naive CD8+ T cells sorted from blood. The receptor comes from a woman aged 25 to 39 in good health.

CDR3 in DNA: TGTGCCAGCAGCTTGTCACTCATGAACACTGAAGCTTTCTTT. Translation gives CASSLSLMNTEAFF. The rearrangement joins TRBV5-6 to TRBJ1-1; D ambiguous. This CDR3 region has 14 residues. Trimming left V 1 base short and J 0 bases short, with 7 bases between. From germline, CDR1 is SGHDT and CDR2 YYEEEE. The whole variable domain, remainder taken from reference TRBV5-6 and TRBJ1-1, is DAGVTQSPTHLIKTRGQQVTLRCSPKSGHDTVSWYQQALGQGPQFIFQYYEEEERQRGNFPDRFSGHQFPNYSSELNVNALLLGDSALYLCASSLSLMNTEAFFGQGTRLTVV.